This T cell receptor (beta chain) was sequenced during a study of blood T cell repertoires in COVID-19. Study overall: The United States, Italy and Spain supplied acute and convalescent COVID-19 samples. From T cells, B-cell-depleted T cells, or PBMCs came the material, which was cDNA or gDNA.

In the authors' methods: Researchers report that nucleated cell counts were estimated from reference gene primer amplification. The repertoire was sequenced with immunoSEQ multiplex PCR; TCRdb's copy has only in-frame clones and lacks some. V, J and clone size derive from that table, while D and trimming were established from the DNA sequence. This sample has some 260,000 clones; around 85% occur once, and the top ten carry roughly 4%. The clonotype comes from a woman aged 40-49 years with active or convalescent COVID-19. Material: peripheral blood.

CDR3 amino acids: CASSLMGQGANSPLHF. CDR3 nucleotides: TGTGCCAGCAGCTTAATGGGACAGGGGGCGAATTCACCCCTCCACTTT. J is TRBJ1-6 and V is TRBV7-3; 12 bases fit TRBD1. The germline gives CDR1 SGHTA, CDR2 FQGTGA. This CDR3 spans 16 amino acids. V shed 1 base and J 7 bases; nucleotides not matched to a gene: 2.